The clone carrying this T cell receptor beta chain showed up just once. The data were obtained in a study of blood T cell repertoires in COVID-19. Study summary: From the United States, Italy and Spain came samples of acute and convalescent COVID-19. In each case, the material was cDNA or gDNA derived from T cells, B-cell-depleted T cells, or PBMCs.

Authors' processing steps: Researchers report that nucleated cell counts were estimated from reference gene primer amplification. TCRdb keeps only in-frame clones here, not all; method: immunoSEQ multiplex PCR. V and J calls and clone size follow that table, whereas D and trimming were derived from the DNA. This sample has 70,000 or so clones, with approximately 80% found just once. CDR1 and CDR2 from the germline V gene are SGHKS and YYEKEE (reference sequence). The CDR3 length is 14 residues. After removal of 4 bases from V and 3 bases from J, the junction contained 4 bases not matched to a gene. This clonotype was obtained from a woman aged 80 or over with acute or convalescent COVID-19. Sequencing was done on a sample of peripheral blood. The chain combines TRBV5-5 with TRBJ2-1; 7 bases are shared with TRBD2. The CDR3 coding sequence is TGTGCCAGCAGCCCGACTAGCAGCTACAATGAGCAGTTCTTC. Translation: CASSPTSSYNEQFF.